Many counts were recorded for the clone carrying this T cell receptor (beta chain). This record comes from a study of blood T cell repertoires in COVID-19. The protocol was immunoSEQ multiplex PCR, while the TCRdb copy is restricted to in-frame clones and leaves out a portion. The sample holds roughly 290,000 clones, around 87% seen once. In germline, CDR1 is MNHNY, CDR2 SVGAGI (reference sequence). This CDR3 has 15 amino acids. Trimming cost V 5 bases and J 6 bases; bases outside gene matches: 7. The TCR originated in a woman between 50 and 59 years old who had recovered from COVID-19. J is TRBJ2-1 and V is TRBV6-6, with TRBD1 matching 10 bases. Sequenced: peripheral blood. The CDR3 sequence is CASSAGQGPLNEQFF. CDR3 DNA sequence: TGTGCCAGCAGTGCGGGACAGGGGCCCCTCAATGAGCAGTTCTTC.